The rows below give T cell receptor beta chains drawn from one sample of a study of regulatory dendritic cells for organ transplantation. TCRdb's copy holds only in-frame clones and misses some; the assay was immunoSEQ multiplex PCR. The sample holds 25,000 to 30,000 clones, 82% seen once. The sample consisted of naive CD8+ T cells from blood. Source of these receptors: a human donor in good health. Both conserved end residues are part of each CDR3. Each record gives: V gene, clone size, J gene, D gene, CDR3 protein, CDR3 DNA. D genes are given only for firm matches. Clone size is not always given. Where it is, it says once, few, many or a class for expanded clones.

V: TRBV6-5
size: .
J: TRBJ2-1
D: TRBD2
CDR3: CASSSSGGLHNEQFF
DNA: TGTGCCAGCAGTTCCAGCGGGGGTTTACACAATGAGCAGTTCTTC

V: TRBV19
size: .
J: TRBJ2-3
D: .
CDR3: CASSIGTDTQYF
DNA: TGTGCCAGTAGTATCGGGACAGATACGCAGTATTTT

V: TRBV27
size: .
J: TRBJ1-5
D: .
CDR3: CASSLREGKPQHF
DNA: TGTGCCAGCAGCCTCAGGGAAGGAAAGCCCCAGCATTTT

V: TRBV5-1
size: .
J: TRBJ2-7
D: TRBD1
CDR3: CASSPDRGGYEQYF
DNA: TGCGCCAGCAGCCCGGACAGGGGAGGCTACGAGCAGTACTTC

V: TRBV4-3
size: .
J: TRBJ1-3
D: .
CDR3: CASSQDGARGENTIYF
DNA: TGCGCCAGCAGCCAAGATGGGGCCCGCGGTGAAAACACCATATATTTT

V: TRBV6-1
size: .
J: TRBJ1-1
D: TRBD1
CDR3: CASTPGQGSTPEAFF
DNA: TGTGCCAGCACTCCGGGACAGGGAAGTACCCCTGAAGCTTTCTTT

V: TRBV27
size: .
J: TRBJ2-1
D: TRBD1
CDR3: CETRLSGTGGFPPVNEQFF
DNA: TGTGAAACGAGGCTTTCCGGGACAGGGGGTTTCCCCCCTGTCAATGAGCAGTTCTTC

V: TRBV4-3
size: .
J: TRBJ2-3
D: TRBD1
CDR3: CASSQDRTGGDTQYF
DNA: TGCGCCAGCAGCCAAGATCGTACAGGGGGTGATACGCAGTATTTT

V: TRBV7-9
size: .
J: TRBJ1-5
D: .
CDR3: CASSSEGPRNQPQHF
DNA: TGTGCCAGCAGCTCAGAGGGCCCTCGCAATCAGCCCCAGCATTTT

V: TRBV9
size: .
J: TRBJ1-2
D: TRBD1
CDR3: CASSVTQGPYDYSVYTF
DNA: TGTGCCAGCAGCGTGACACAGGGGCCCTATGACTATTCTGTCTACACCTTC

V: TRBV9
size: .
J: TRBJ2-5
D: .
CDR3: CASSVEKGVMGGETQYF
DNA: TGTGCCAGCAGCGTAGAAAAGGGGGTAATGGGTGGGGAGACCCAGTACTTC

V: TRBV6-5
size: .
J: TRBJ2-3
D: TRBD2
CDR3: CASSSPGGSSTDTQYF
DNA: TGTGCCAGCAGTTCCCCCGGGGGGTCTAGCACAGATACGCAGTATTTT

V: TRBV4-1
size: .
J: TRBJ1-6
D: TRBD1
CDR3: CASSQDETGQYNSPLHF
DNA: TGCGCCAGCAGCCAAGATGAAACGGGACAGTATAATTCACCCCTCCACTTT

V: TRBV5-4
size: .
J: TRBJ1-4
D: .
CDR3: CASSLSGVPNEKLFF
DNA: TGTGCCAGCAGCTTATCAGGGGTCCCTAATGAAAAACTGTTTTTT

V: TRBV11-2
size: .
J: TRBJ2-1
D: .
CDR3: CASSSLPRQDEQFF
DNA: TGTGCCAGCAGCTCATTACCACGACAGGATGAGCAGTTCTTC

V: TRBV7-9
size: .
J: TRBJ1-2
D: .
CDR3: CASSLGSEANYGYTF
DNA: TGTGCCAGCAGCTTAGGGTCGGAGGCTAACTATGGCTACACCTTC

V: TRBV13
size: .
J: TRBJ2-5
D: .
CDR3: CASSSTRSPPQYF
DNA: TGTGCCAGCAGCTCGACTCGGAGCCCACCCCAGTACTTC

V: TRBV7-9
size: .
J: TRBJ1-1
D: .
CDR3: CASSLGAWVEAFF
DNA: TGTGCCAGCAGCTTAGGGGCGTGGGTTGAAGCTTTCTTT

V: TRBV6-6
size: .
J: TRBJ2-2
D: .
CDR3: CASSLHGTPNTGELFF
DNA: TGTGCCAGCAGTCTTCACGGGACACCGAACACCGGGGAGCTGTTTTTT

V: TRBV6-5
size: .
J: TRBJ1-1
D: .
CDR3: CASSSWTARGTEAFF
DNA: TGTGCCAGCAGTTCCTGGACAGCGAGGGGAACTGAAGCTTTCTTT

V: TRBV27
size: few
J: TRBJ2-7
D: .
CDR3: CASSGDLTYEQYF
DNA: TGTGCCAGCTCAGGGGACCTCACCTACGAGCAGTACTTC

V: TRBV5-5
size: .
J: TRBJ2-2
D: .
CDR3: CASSLPTVVTGELFF
DNA: TGTGCCAGCAGCCTCCCGACTGTGGTGACCGGGGAGCTGTTTTTT

V: TRBV9
size: few
J: TRBJ2-1
D: .
CDR3: CASSVGQNEQFF
DNA: TGTGCCAGCAGCGTAGGGCAGAATGAGCAGTTCTTC